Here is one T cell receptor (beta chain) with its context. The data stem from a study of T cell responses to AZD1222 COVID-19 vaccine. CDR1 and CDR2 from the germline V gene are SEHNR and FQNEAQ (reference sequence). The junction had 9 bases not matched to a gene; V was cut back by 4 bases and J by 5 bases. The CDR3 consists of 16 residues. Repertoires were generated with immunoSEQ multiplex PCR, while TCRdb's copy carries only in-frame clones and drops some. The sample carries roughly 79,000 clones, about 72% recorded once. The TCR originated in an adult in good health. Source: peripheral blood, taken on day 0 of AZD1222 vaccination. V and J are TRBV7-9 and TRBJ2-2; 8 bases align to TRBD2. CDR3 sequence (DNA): TGTGCCAGCAGCTCTTTAGCGGGAATTAGGACCGGGGAGCTGTTTTTT. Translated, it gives CASSSLAGIRTGELFF.